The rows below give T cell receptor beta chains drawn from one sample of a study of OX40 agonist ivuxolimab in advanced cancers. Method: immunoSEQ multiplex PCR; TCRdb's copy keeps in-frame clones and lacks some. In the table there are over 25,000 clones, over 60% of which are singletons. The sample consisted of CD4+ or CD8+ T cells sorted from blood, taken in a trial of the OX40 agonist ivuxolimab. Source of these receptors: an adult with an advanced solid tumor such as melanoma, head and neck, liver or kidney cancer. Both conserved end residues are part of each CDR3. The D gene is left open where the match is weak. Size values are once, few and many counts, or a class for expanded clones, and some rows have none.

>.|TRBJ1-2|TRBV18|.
TGTGCCAGCTCACTTAATCAGGCTAACTATGGCTACACCTTC
CASSLNQANYGYTF
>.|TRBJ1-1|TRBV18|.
TGTGCCAGCTCACCGAGAGGGCTAGGGACTGAAGCTTTCTTT
CASSPRGLGTEAFF
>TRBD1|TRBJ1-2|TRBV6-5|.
TGTGCCAGTCAACAGGGGACCTTCTACACCTTC
CASQQGTFYTF
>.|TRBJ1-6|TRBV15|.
TGTGCCACCAGCAGAGATTTGTCGGGTGGCAATTCACCCCTCCACTTT
CATSRDLSGGNSPLHF
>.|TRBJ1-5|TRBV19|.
TGTGCCAGTAGTATGCCAGGTAGCAATCAGCCCCAGCATTTT
CASSMPGSNQPQHF
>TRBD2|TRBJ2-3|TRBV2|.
TGTGCCAGCAGGCTAGCGGGAGATACGCAGTATTTT
CASRLAGDTQYF
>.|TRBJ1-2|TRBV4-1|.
TGCGCCAGCAGCCAAGTATTAACATATTTAACGGTGAACTATGGCTACACCTTC
CASSQVLTYLTVNYGYTF
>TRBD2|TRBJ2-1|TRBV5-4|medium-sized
TGTGCCAGCAGCTTGGGTCGGCCTAGCGGGGGCCTTAGCTCCTACAATGAGCAGTTCTTC
CASSLGRPSGGLSSYNEQFF
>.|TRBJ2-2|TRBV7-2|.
TGTGCCAGCAGCGTAGCAGGGGGAGGTTGGACCGGGGAGCTGTTTTTT
CASSVAGGGWTGELFF
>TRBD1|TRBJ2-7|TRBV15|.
TGTGCCACCAGCAGAGCCGGGACAGGAGCCTACGAGCAGTACTTC
CATSRAGTGAYEQYF
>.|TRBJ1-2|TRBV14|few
TGTGCCAGCAGCAGCCGGGACCAGGGGTACTATGGCTACACCTTC
CASSSRDQGYYGYTF
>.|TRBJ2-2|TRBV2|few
TGTGCCAGCAGATATTGGACGGAGCACGGGGAGCTGTTTTTT
CASRYWTEHGELFF
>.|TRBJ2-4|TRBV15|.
TGTGCCACCAGCAGGCCAGAGGGCGCTGGGGTCATTCAGTACTTC
CATSRPEGAGVIQYF
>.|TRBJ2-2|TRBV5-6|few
TGTGCCAGCAGCTTGGGAGGGGTGCACACCGGGGAGCTGTTTTTT
CASSLGGVHTGELFF
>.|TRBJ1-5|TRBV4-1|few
TGCGCCAGCAGCCAAGACAGGGGAAGTATTCAGCCCCAGCATTTT
CASSQDRGSIQPQHF
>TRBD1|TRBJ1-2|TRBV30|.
TGTGCCTGGACCCCAGGGGGAAGAGCGCGGGGCTACACCTTC
CAWTPGGRARGYTF
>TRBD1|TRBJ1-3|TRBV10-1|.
TGCGCCACAGATGGGCCCGGACAGGTGGTTGCTGGAAACACCATATATTTT
CATDGPGQVVAGNTIYF
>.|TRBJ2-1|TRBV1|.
TGCACCAGCAGCCCGAAAAAGGGGCAGTTCTTC
CTSSPKKGQFF
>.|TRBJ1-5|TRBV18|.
TGTGCCAGCTCACCGCAGGGTTATGTAGCGAGCAGTAATCAGCCCCAGCATTTT
CASSPQGYVASSNQPQHF
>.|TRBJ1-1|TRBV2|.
TGTGCCAGCAGGCAGGGAGCGCTAAGAGCTTTCTTT
CASRQGALRAFF
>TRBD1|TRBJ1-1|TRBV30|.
TGTGCCTGGACAGGGGGATTTGGAGAAATGAACACTGAAGCTTTCTTT
CAWTGGFGEMNTEAFF
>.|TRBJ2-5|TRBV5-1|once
TGCGCCAGCAGCTTGTACTCTTCCCCCGAGACCCAGTACTTC
CASSLYSSPETQYF
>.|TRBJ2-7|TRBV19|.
TGTGCCAGTAGTTCTTTATTTAGCTCCTACGAGCAGTACTTC
CASSSLFSSYEQYF
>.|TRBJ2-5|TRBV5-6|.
TGTGCCAGCAGCCGAAGGGTCAGTCAAGAGACCCAGTACTTC
CASSRRVSQETQYF
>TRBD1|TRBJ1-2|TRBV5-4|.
TGTGCCAGCAGCGCGGCGGGACAGAACTATGGCTACACCTTC
CASSAAGQNYGYTF
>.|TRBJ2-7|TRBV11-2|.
TGTGCCAGCAGCTTAGGATACCGAACCTACGAGCAGTACTTC
CASSLGYRTYEQYF
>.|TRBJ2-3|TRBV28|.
TGTGCCAGCAGTTTAAAGTCCCCGGATACGCAGTATTTT
CASSLKSPDTQYF
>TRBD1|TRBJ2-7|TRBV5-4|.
TGTGCCAGCAGCCCCGGGGGGACAGGGGGTTTGTACGAGCAGTACTTC
CASSPGGTGGLYEQYF
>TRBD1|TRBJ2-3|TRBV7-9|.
TGTGCCAGCAGCCCGGGGACAGGGTCAGGCACAGATACGCAGTATTTT
CASSPGTGSGTDTQYF
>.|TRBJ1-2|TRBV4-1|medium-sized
TGCGCCAGCAGCCAAGGGCCGTATGGCTACACCTTC
CASSQGPYGYTF
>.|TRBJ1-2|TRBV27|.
TGTGCCAGCAGGGGCAGGGATTTTAGTTATGGCTACACCTTC
CASRGRDFSYGYTF
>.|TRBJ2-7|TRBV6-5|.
TGTGCCAGCAGTTACTGGGGTAGGGATGACGAGCAGTACTTC
CASSYWGRDDEQYF
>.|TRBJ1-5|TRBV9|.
TGTGCCAGCAGCGATACAGGGTCGTTCAATCAGCCCCAGCATTTT
CASSDTGSFNQPQHF
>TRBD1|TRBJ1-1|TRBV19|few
TGTGCCAGTAGTGGCAGGGGGCCGGAAGCTTTCTTT
CASSGRGPEAFF
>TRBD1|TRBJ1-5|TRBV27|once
TGTGCCAGCAGTTCCGGGACAGTTAACAATCAGCCCCAGCATTTT
CASSSGTVNNQPQHF
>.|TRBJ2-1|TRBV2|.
TGTGCCAGCAGCGAAGAACTACTGTCCGAGTTCTTC
CASSEELLSEFF
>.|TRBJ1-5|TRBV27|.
TGTGCCAGCAGAAATACCCTAGGCAATCAGCCCCAGCATTTT
CASRNTLGNQPQHF
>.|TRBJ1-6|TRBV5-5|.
TGTGCCAGCAGCTTGTTTGGAGGGGGAGTTAATTCACCCCTCCACTTT
CASSLFGGGVNSPLHF
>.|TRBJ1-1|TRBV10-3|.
TGTGCCACCGGGGGCGGATGGGTGAACACTGAAGCTTTCTTT
CATGGGWVNTEAFF
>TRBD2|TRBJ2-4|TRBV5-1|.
TGCGCCAGCAGCCCCGGGACTAGCGGGGGGGTCTCACGCATTCAGTACTTC
CASSPGTSGGVSRIQYF
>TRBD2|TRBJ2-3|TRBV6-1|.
TGTGCCAGCAGTGGTAGGCGGGAGTACTCGACGAGGGATACGCAGTATTTT
CASSGRREYSTRDTQYF
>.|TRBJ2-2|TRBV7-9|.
TGTGCCAGCAGCCAGGACTGGAACACCGGGGAGCTGTTTTTT
CASSQDWNTGELFF
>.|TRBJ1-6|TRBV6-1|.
TGTGCCAGCAGTGAGGGAGGGAACTATAATTCACCCCTCCACTTT
CASSEGGNYNSPLHF
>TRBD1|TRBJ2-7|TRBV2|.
TGTGCCAGCAGTGTCACGGGACAGGCATACGAGCAGTACTTC
CASSVTGQAYEQYF
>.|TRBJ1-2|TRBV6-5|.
TGTGCCAGCAGTTACTCGAGCCAGGGTGGCGGCTACACCTTC
CASSYSSQGGGYTF
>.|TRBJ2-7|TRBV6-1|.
TGTGCCAGCAGTGAAACCGGGACACGTACCTACGAGCAGTACTTC
CASSETGTRTYEQYF
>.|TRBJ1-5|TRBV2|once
TGTGCCAGCAGTAGCTATAGCAATCAGCCCCAGCATTTT
CASSSYSNQPQHF
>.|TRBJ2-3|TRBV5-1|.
TGCGCCAGCAGGGCGCCAGGGGGCACAGATACGCAGTATTTT
CASRAPGGTDTQYF